What follows are 8 T cell receptor beta chains derived from one specimen sequenced in a study of blood T cell repertoires in COVID-19. TCRdb's table, derived via immunoSEQ multiplex PCR, lists solely in-frame clones and lacks some. The sample includes 350,000 to 550,000 clones, nearly 90% of them seen just once. The sequenced sample consisted of PBMCs or T cells enriched from blood (not recorded which). The receptors come from a young woman with acute COVID-19.

J is TRBJ1-2 and V is TRBV6-6, with TRBD1 as a possible D gene (6 bases). Germline CDR1 is MNHNY and CDR2 is SVGAGI (reference sequence). The CDR3 loop spans 14 amino acids. Between the trimmed V and J ends, which lost 2 bases and 4 bases, there was a span of 11 bases. This chain's CDR3 is CASSYPVGAYGYTF. CDR3 DNA sequence: TGTGCCAGCAGTTACCCAGTGGGGGCCTATGGCTACACCTTC.

V gene TRBV21-1 combines with J gene TRBJ1-5; the table calls TRBD1, which could not be checked here. TRBV21-1 is annotated as a pseudogene. The CDR3 covers 21 residues. As DNA, the CDR3 is TGTGCCAGCAGCGTATGGCAGGGGGACGCGAGTCACCTATTTAGCAATCAGCCCCAGCATTTT. Encoded protein: CASSVWQGDASHLFSNQPQHF.

The rearrangement joins TRBV20-1 to TRBJ2-3; D might be TRBD1 (6 bases). The CDR3 runs to 14 residues. CDR1 is DFQATT and CDR2 is SNEGSKA in the germline V gene (reference sequence). V was clipped by 3 bases and J by 4 bases, with 14 bases between them. The CDR3 loop is CSASLGARADTQYF. CDR3 DNA: TGCAGTGCTAGTTTGGGGGCGAGGGCAGATACGCAGTATTTT.

This chain links TRBV12-3 or TRBV12-4 with TRBJ2-7; D perhaps matches TRBD1 (5 bases). CDR3 size: 12 residues. Between the trimmed V and J ends, which lost 0 bases and 5 bases, there was a span of 5 bases. The CDR3 region has the DNA TGTGCCAGCAGTTTAGCAGGGGACGAGCAGTACTTC. It specifies CASSLAGDEQYF.

This rearrangement joins TRBV15 to TRBJ2-5; 10 nucleotides match TRBD2. Trimming removed 0 bases from V and 2 bases from J; junction bases left unmatched: 6. Germline V gives CDR1 LNHNV, CDR2 YYDKDF (reference sequence). The CDR3 extends over 17 amino acids. CDR3 nucleotides: TGTGCCACCAGCAGAGATGAAACTAGCGGGGTTCAAGAGACCCAGTACTTC. Translation gives CATSRDETSGVQETQYF.

This rearrangement joins TRBV2 to TRBJ1-3, with a tentative D call TRBD1 (5 bases). Trimming removed 7 bases from V and 4 bases from J, with 11 bases in between. The CDR3 contains 13 residues. Per germline, CDR1 SNHLY and CDR2 FYNNEI. CDR3 nucleotides: TGTGCCAGCATTATCTCAGGGGGAAACACCATATATTTT. It codes for CASIISGGNTIYF. The whole variable domain, filled in from reference TRBV2 and TRBJ1-3, reads EPEVTQTPSHQVTQMGQEVILRCVPISNHLYFYWYRQILGQKVEFLVSFYNNEISEKSEIFDDQFSVERPDGSNFTLKIRSTKLEDSAMYFCASIISGGNTIYFGEGSWLTVV.

V and J are TRBV5-1 and TRBJ1-4, with a possible D match to TRBD1 (6 bases). Germline V lookup: CDR1 SGHRS, CDR2 YFSETQ. This CDR3 region has 18 residues. Trimming pared 0 bases from V and 8 bases from J, leaving 23 bases between. The CDR3 here is CASSLAGLVGGRAEKLFF. CDR3 coding DNA: TGCGCCAGCAGCTTGGCCGGCCTGGTTGGGGGCAGGGCCGAAAAACTGTTTTTT.

The V and J genes are TRBV2 and TRBJ1-1, with TRBD1 matching 7 bases. The CDR3 has 16 amino acids. V lost 5 bases to trimming and J lost 1 base; unmatched junction nucleotides: 10. Germline assignment: CDR1 SNHLY and CDR2 FYNNEI. In DNA form, the CDR3 reads TGTGCCAGCAGTTTCGACAGGGTTAAGCCGAACACTGAAGCTTTCTTT. This gives the protein CASSFDRVKPNTEAFF.